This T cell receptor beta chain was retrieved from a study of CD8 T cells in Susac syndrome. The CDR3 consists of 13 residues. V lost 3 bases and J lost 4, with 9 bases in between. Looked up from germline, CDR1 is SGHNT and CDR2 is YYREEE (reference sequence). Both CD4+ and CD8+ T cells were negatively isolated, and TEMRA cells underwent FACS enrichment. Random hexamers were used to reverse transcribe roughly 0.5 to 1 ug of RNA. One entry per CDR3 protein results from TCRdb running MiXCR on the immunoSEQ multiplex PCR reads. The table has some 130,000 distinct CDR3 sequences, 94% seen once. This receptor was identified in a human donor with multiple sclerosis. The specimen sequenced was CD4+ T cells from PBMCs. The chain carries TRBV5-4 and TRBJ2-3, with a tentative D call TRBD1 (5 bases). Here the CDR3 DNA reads TGTGCCAGCAGCTCGACAGAAGCAGATACGCAGTATTTT. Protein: CASSSTEADTQYF.